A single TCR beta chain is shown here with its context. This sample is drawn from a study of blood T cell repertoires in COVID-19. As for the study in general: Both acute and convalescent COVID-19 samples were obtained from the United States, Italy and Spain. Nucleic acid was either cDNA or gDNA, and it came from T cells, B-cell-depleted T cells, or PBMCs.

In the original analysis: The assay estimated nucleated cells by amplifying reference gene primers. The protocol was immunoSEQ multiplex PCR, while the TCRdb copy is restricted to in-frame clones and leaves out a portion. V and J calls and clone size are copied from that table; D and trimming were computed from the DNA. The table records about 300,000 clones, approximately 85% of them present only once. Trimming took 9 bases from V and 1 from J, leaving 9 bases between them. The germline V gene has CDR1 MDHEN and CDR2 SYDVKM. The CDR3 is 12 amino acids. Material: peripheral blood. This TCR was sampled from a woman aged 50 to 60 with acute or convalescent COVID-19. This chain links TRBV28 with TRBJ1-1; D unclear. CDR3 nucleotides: TGTGCCAGTTTCGAGTCGAACACTGAAGCTTTCTTT. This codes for CASFESNTEAFF. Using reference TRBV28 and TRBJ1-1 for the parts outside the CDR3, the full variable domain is DVKVTQSSRYLVKRTGEKVFLECVQDMDHENMFWYRQDPGLGLRLIYFSYDVKMKEKGDIPEGYSVSREKKERFSLILESASTNQTSMYLCASFESNTEAFFGQGTRLTVV.